Listed here are 32 T cell receptor beta chains from one sample, sequenced in a study of early T cells in non-severe SARS-CoV-2 infection. TCRdb re-analysed the 5' RACE reads in MiXCR, keeping a single row per CDR3 protein. The table includes about 110,000 distinct CDR3 sequences, roughly an eighth detected once. Material: whole blood, obtained at baseline. These receptors originate from an adult who was a healthcare worker with PCR-confirmed SARS-CoV-2 infection or an uninfected control (not recorded which).

V gene TRBV28 combines with J gene TRBJ1-5; TRBD1 matches at 7 bases. Losses at the gene ends were 10 bases for V and 1 base for J; bases not matched to a gene: 13. Germline CDR1 and CDR2: MDHEN and SYDVKM. The CDR3 spans 16 residues. DNA of the CDR3: TGTGCCACCCTAGTACCGAGACAGGGAAGCAATCAGCCCCAGCATTTT. Translated: CATLVPRQGSNQPQHF.

The J gene is TRBJ1-1, the V gene TRBV7-2; possibly TRBD1 for D (6 bases). The CDR3 spans 14 residues. The germline V gene encodes CDR1 SGHTA and CDR2 FQGNSA. Deletions cut 9 bases from V and 6 bases from J, with 20 bases between. As DNA, the CDR3 is TGTGCCAGTGTGATACGGTCAGGGGACGCTGAAGCTTTCTTT. It is translated as CASVIRSGDAEAFF.

This clonotype was picked up many times. The rearrangement joins TRBV5-1 to TRBJ1-1; D gene uncertain. Trimming took off 1 base at V and 1 base at J, with 11 bases between the two ends. Germline-derived CDR1 and CDR2 are SGHRS and YFSETQ. The CDR3 covers 15 residues. CDR3 in amino acids: CASSLMYQQNTEAFF. The CDR3 coding sequence is TGCGCCAGCAGCTTGATGTACCAGCAGAACACTGAAGCTTTCTTT.

This chain uses TRBV7-9 with TRBJ1-2; D unresolved. The CDR3 totals 13 residues. Trimming removed 5 bases from V and 4 bases from J, with 11 bases in between. Germline V gene sequence: CDR1 SEHNR, CDR2 FQNEAQ (reference sequence). The CDR3 nucleotides read TGTGCCAGCAGCCCCCAGTCAGGCTATGGCTACACCTTC. Amino acids: CASSPQSGYGYTF. Filled out from reference TRBV7-9 and TRBJ1-2, the complete variable domain reads DTGVSQNPRHKITKRGQNVTFRCDPISEHNRLYWYRQTLGQGPEFLTYFQNEAQLEKSRLLSDRFSAERPKGSFSTLEIQRTEQGDSAMYLCASSPQSGYGYTFGSGTRLTVV.

The chain couples TRBV27 to TRBJ1-1; a possible D gene is TRBD1 (6 bases). V was pared by 6 bases and J by 1 base, with 21 bases between. The CDR3 totals 17 residues. Germline loops: CDR1 MNHEY, CDR2 SMNVEV (reference sequence). The CDR3 nucleotides read TGTGCCAGCAGCCCCTTAGGGTCAGGGGCTCCGAACACTGAAGCTTTCTTT. It specifies CASSPLGSGAPNTEAFF.

This clonotype was picked up many times. The V and J genes are TRBV4-1 and TRBJ1-4; 9 bases fit TRBD1. V lost 4 bases to trimming and J lost 5 bases; unmatched junction nucleotides: 8. The CDR3 consists of 16 residues. Germline CDR1 MGHRA, CDR2 YSYEKL. The CDR3 DNA follows: TGCGCCAGCAGCCCTATCTCCGGGACAGGGAATGAAAAACTGTTTTTT. Encoded protein: CASSPISGTGNEKLFF.

This clonotype was seen a few times. The rearrangement links TRBV11-2 to TRBJ2-4; D is possibly TRBD2 (5 bases). The CDR3 extends over 17 amino acids. V lost 1 base, J lost 0 bases, and 13 bases lay in between. Germline V lookup: CDR1 SGHAT, CDR2 FQNNGV. The CDR3 sequence: CASSLASSGLAKNIQYF. DNA of the CDR3: TGTGCCAGCAGCTTAGCCAGCTCGGGATTAGCCAAAAACATTCAGTACTTC.

This clonotype has a handful of counts. The chain recombines TRBV7-3 with TRBJ2-3; 10 nucleotides align to TRBD1. V lost 2 bases, J lost 3 bases, and 2 bases stayed unmatched. Germline V gene lookup returns CDR1 SGHTA and CDR2 FQGTGA. The CDR3 extends over 15 amino acids. The CDR3 loop is CASSLRTGGTDTQYF. The CDR3 region has the DNA TGTGCCAGCAGCTTACGGACAGGGGGTACAGATACGCAGTATTTT.

V and J are TRBV28 and TRBJ1-4; TRBD1 matches at 8 bases. The CDR3 is 16 amino acids. V gave up 5 bases and J gave up 8 bases; unmatched junction bases: 13. The germline V gene encodes CDR1 MDHEN and CDR2 SYDVKM. The CDR3 loop is CASSPRRTGNEEKLFF. DNA for the CDR3: TGTGCCAGCAGTCCCCGAAGGACAGGGAACGAAGAAAAACTGTTTTTT.

This clonotype occurred a few times. V gene TRBV2 combines with J gene TRBJ1-5; D unclear. The CDR3 is 14 amino acids. The germline V gene has CDR1 SNHLY and CDR2 FYNNEI. V was shortened by 6 bases and J by 2 bases, with 11 bases between the two germline ends. CDR3 residues: CASSSLWGNQPQHF. CDR3 bases: TGTGCCAGCAGCTCCCTTTGGGGCAATCAGCCCCAGCATTTT.

The gene calls are TRBV7-9 and TRBJ1-3; no clear D. Germline V gene data show CDR1 as SEHNR and CDR2 as FQNEAQ (reference sequence). The CDR3 totals 14 residues. Trimming took 3 bases from V and 6 from J, leaving 12 bases between them. Here the CDR3 reads CASSFTGSLNTIYF. In DNA, the CDR3 is TGTGCCAGCAGCTTTACGGGCAGCCTAAACACCATATATTTT.

Turning to this clonotype: This clone may be a read error of a much larger clone one base away. The chain links TRBV19 to TRBJ1-2; D might be TRBD1 (5 bases). CDR3 length: 15 residues. Germline loops: CDR1 LNHDA, CDR2 SQIVND (reference sequence). V was cut by 3 bases and J by 7 bases, with 18 bases left in between. The CDR3 nucleotides read TGTGCCAGTAGTATCGGTGGGGGAACCGTCGTTGGCTACACCTTC. As protein: CASSIGGGTVVGYTF.

The chain employs TRBV10-3 and TRBJ1-1; 9 bases line up with TRBD1. Germline-derived CDR1 and CDR2 are ENHRY and SYGVKD. The CDR3 contains 14 residues. The V segment lost 4 bases and the J segment 4 bases; nucleotides outside the gene matches: 4. DNA for the CDR3: TGTGCCATCAGTGGACAGGGGGGAGGCACTGAAGCTTTCTTT. It specifies CAISGQGGGTEAFF.

The V and J genes are TRBV29-1 and TRBJ2-1; 9 nucleotides match TRBD2. The CDR3 totals 14 residues. The germline CDR1 and CDR2 sequences are SQVTM and ANQGSEA. The V segment lost 6 bases and the J segment 10 bases; nucleotides outside the gene matches: 13. The CDR3 DNA sequence: TGCAGCGTAGCCGGGACTAGCTCAGCCATCGAGCAGTTCTTC. Encoded protein: CSVAGTSSAIEQFF.

This clonotype was seen more than once but under ten times. J is TRBJ2-7 and V is TRBV6-5; the D gene is possibly TRBD1 (5 bases). CDR3 length: 17 amino acids. Trimming removed 4 bases at V and 0 bases at J, with 19 bases between. CDR1 is MNHEY and CDR2 is SVGAGI in the germline V gene. CDR3 sequence (DNA): TGTGCCAGCAGTTCGTCCCGGCGCTCAGGGTCCTCCTACGAGCAGTACTTC. This codes for CASSSSRRSGSSYEQYF.

This clonotype has a handful of counts. V is TRBV20-1 and J is TRBJ2-1; 12 nucleotides align to TRBD2. The CDR3 runs 14 residues. V was pared by 3 bases and J by 9 bases, with 6 bases of the junction left unmatched. Looked up from germline, CDR1 is DFQATT and CDR2 is SNEGSKA (reference sequence). The CDR3 DNA follows: TGCAGTGCTAGCCGAGGACTAGCGGGAAGTGAGCAGTTCTTC. Its protein is CSASRGLAGSEQFF.

The V call is TRBV7-2, the J call TRBJ1-1; 7 bases match TRBD1. Germline CDR1 SGHTA, CDR2 FQGNSA. V dropped 4 bases and J dropped 5; count of bases not matched to a gene: 7. This CDR3 has 14 amino acids. The CDR3: CASSSTGRWTEAFF. The CDR3 nucleotides are TGTGCCAGCAGCTCGACAGGGAGGTGGACTGAAGCTTTCTTT.

The V call is TRBV11-2, the J call TRBJ2-2; 13 bases map to TRBD2. This CDR3 is 19 amino acids long. From germline, CDR1 is SGHAT and CDR2 FQNNGV. V was pared by 5 bases and J by 1 base, with 10 bases of the junction left unmatched. The CDR3 DNA follows: TGTGCCAGCAGCGACGGACTAGCGGGGGCCCAATGGAACACCGGGGAGCTGTTTTTT. Translating gives CASSDGLAGAQWNTGELFF. The whole variable domain, remainder taken from reference TRBV11-2 and TRBJ2-2, is EAGVAQSPRYKIIEKRQSVAFWCNPISGHATLYWYQQILGQGPKLLIQFQNNGVVDDSQLPKDRFSAERLKGVDSTLKIQPAKLEDSAVYLCASSDGLAGAQWNTGELFFGEGSRLTVL.

The chain uses TRBV20-1 and TRBJ2-1; D not certain. Germline V gene sequence: CDR1 DFQATT, CDR2 SNEGSKA (reference sequence). The CDR3 is 12 amino acids. The germline V and J ends were trimmed by 3 bases and 5 bases, with 8 bases remaining between them. DNA for the CDR3: TGCAGTGCTAGCAGCCGCAACAATGAGCAGTTCTTC. It is translated as CSASSRNNEQFF.

This clonotype has just a few counts. The chain uses TRBV6-5 and TRBJ2-5, with 7 bases aligning to TRBD1. V gave up 4 bases and J gave up 1 base; unmatched junction bases: 6. Germline CDR1 MNHEY, CDR2 SVGAGI. The CDR3 is 15 amino acids. The CDR3 loop is CASSFRTGPQETQYF. CDR3 nucleotides: TGTGCCAGCAGTTTTAGGACAGGCCCCCAAGAGACCCAGTACTTC.

This chain connects TRBV3-1 to TRBJ1-1; D not resolved. Trimming stripped 3 bases from V and 4 bases from J, with 12 bases between. The CDR3 contains 14 residues. CDR1 LGHDT and CDR2 YNNKEL come from the germline V gene (reference sequence). The CDR3 coding sequence is TGTGCCAGCAGCCACCGCCGGGAGGGCACTGAAGCTTTCTTT. It codes for CASSHRREGTEAFF.

This clonotype was seen a handful of times. V and J are TRBV5-4 and TRBJ2-7; TRBD1 agrees at 10 bases. The CDR3 runs to 15 residues. Germline CDR1 SGHNT, CDR2 YYREEE (reference sequence). The V segment lost 4 bases and the J segment 1 base; nucleotides outside the gene matches: 5. CDR3 nucleotide sequence: TGTGCCAGCAGCCGGGACAGGGGCCCTTCCTACGAGCAGTACTTC. Translated: CASSRDRGPSYEQYF.

The V call is TRBV28, the J call TRBJ1-6; possibly TRBD1 for D (5 bases). The CDR3 has 15 residues. Germline V gene data show CDR1 as MDHEN and CDR2 as SYDVKM. The V and J ends lost 6 bases and 5 bases respectively, with 14 bases between them. The CDR3 here is CASRVDTTHNSPLHF. The CDR3 DNA is TGTGCCAGCAGAGTGGACACCACCCATAATTCACCCCTCCACTTT.

The chain carries TRBV28 and TRBJ1-2, with D tentatively TRBD1 (5 bases). V was trimmed by 2 bases and J by 1 base, leaving 11 bases between them. CDR3 length equals 15 residues. From germline, CDR1 is MDHEN and CDR2 SYDVKM. The CDR3 nucleotides read TGTGCCAGCAGTTTAGGAGGGGTTCTTAACTATGGCTACACCTTC. It codes for CASSLGGVLNYGYTF.

The V gene is TRBV5-1, the J gene TRBJ2-3, with 7 positions matching TRBD1. The CDR3 spans 13 residues. Germline V lookup: CDR1 SGHRS, CDR2 YFSETQ. V was clipped by 5 bases and J by 4 bases; unmatched bases: 4. The CDR3 DNA reads as TGCGCCAGCAGGGAGACAGGGTCAGATACGCAGTATTTT. This gives the protein CASRETGSDTQYF.

This clonotype has just a few counts. The V gene is TRBV6-5, the J gene TRBJ2-1; TRBD1 aligns across 9 bases. The germline gives CDR1 MNHEY, CDR2 SVGAGI. The V segment lost 5 bases and the J segment 4 bases; nucleotides outside the gene matches: 6. The CDR3 loop spans 15 amino acids. The CDR3 loop is CASSPDRGSYNEQFF. The CDR3 coding sequence is TGTGCCAGCAGTCCCGACAGGGGGTCGTACAATGAGCAGTTCTTC.

This clonotype has a handful of counts. Relative to the germline gene, one junction end is altered; a read error may explain this. This chain connects TRBV28 to TRBJ2-1; 7 bases align to TRBD1. Germline V lookup: CDR1 MDHEN, CDR2 SYDVKM. CDR3 length: 15 amino acids. CDR3: CASSLFTGTANEQFF. The CDR3 DNA reads as TGTGCCAGCAGTTTATTTACCGGGACAGCCAATGAACAGTTCTTC.

This clonotype appeared many times. The chain joins TRBV5-1 to TRBJ1-1; D remains ambiguous. This CDR3 comprises 15 residues. V lost 4 bases to trimming and J lost 1 base, with 14 bases between them. CDR1 is SGHRS and CDR2 is YFSETQ in the germline V gene. The chain's CDR3 is CASSPAGSANTEAFF. The CDR3 DNA follows: TGCGCCAGCAGCCCGGCGGGGAGTGCGAACACTGAAGCTTTCTTT.

The rearrangement uses TRBV6-6 and TRBJ1-2, with D possibly matching TRBD1 (6 bases). The CDR3 sequence is 13 residues long. The germline V gene encodes CDR1 MNHNY and CDR2 SVGAGI (reference sequence). The germline V and J ends were trimmed by 3 bases and 6 bases, with 11 bases remaining between them. The CDR3 loop reads CASSYRQVDGYTF. The CDR3 DNA reads as TGTGCCAGCAGTTATAGACAGGTGGATGGCTACACCTTC.

This chain uses TRBV5-6 with TRBJ1-1; no clear D gene. V lost 1 base, J lost 10 bases, and 8 bases lay in between. This CDR3 spans 11 amino acids. Germline loops: CDR1 SGHDT, CDR2 YYEEEE. CDR3 DNA: TGTGCCAGCAGCTTGAAGGATCTAGCTTTCTTT. Protein: CASSLKDLAFF.

This clonotype showed up just a few times. This chain joins TRBV7-9 and TRBJ1-1, with a tentative D call TRBD1 (6 bases). V dropped 4 bases and J dropped 1 base, with 13 bases sitting between them. CDR3 size: 15 residues. CDR1 SEHNR and CDR2 FQNEAQ come from the germline V gene (reference sequence). DNA of the CDR3: TGTGCCAGCAGCTCCGGTCGGACAGCGAACACTGAAGCTTTCTTT. Protein sequence: CASSSGRTANTEAFF.

V and J are TRBV7-8 and TRBJ2-3; maybe TRBD2 (6 bases). Germline loops: CDR1 SGHVS, CDR2 FQNEAQ. The V and J ends lost 5 bases and 2 bases respectively, with 14 bases between them. This CDR3 spans 15 amino acids. CDR3 nucleotide sequence: TGTGCCAGCAGCCCTTTGTGGACTAACACAGATACGCAGTATTTT. Translation gives CASSPLWTNTDTQYF.